This T cell receptor (beta chain) comes out of a study of shared clonotypes between healthy human individuals. Investigators spread the genomic DNA of each subset evenly over several immunoSEQ plates. Original processing methods: Filtering differed because ImmunoSEQ produced junction-only sequences that carried no quality scores. TCRdb's table, derived via immunoSEQ multiplex PCR, lists solely in-frame clones and lacks some. For V, J and clone size, that table is used; D and trimming come from the DNA. The sample has around 2,100,000 clones; approximately 94% are singletons. Naive CD8 cells lacked CD45RO and underwent positive selection for CCR7, leaving out terminally differentiated effector memory CD45RA+ cells. The germline V gene encodes CDR1 SNHLY and CDR2 FYNNEI. The germline V and J ends were trimmed by 1 base and 3 bases, with 13 bases remaining between them. The CDR3 loop spans 15 amino acids.

This clone was counted a single time. This chain connects TRBV2 to TRBJ2-7; a weak D match, TRBD1 (5 bases). The sample consisted of naive CD8+ T cells sorted from blood. This clonotype was obtained from a man aged 18 to 29 in good health. The CDR3 loop is CASSEEKTALYEQYF. DNA for the CDR3: TGTGCCAGCAGTGAAGAGAAGACAGCCCTCTACGAGCAGTACTTC.